The entry that follows covers one TCR beta chain sequence. This CDR3 comprises 14 residues. V gave up 4 bases and J gave up 3 bases; unmatched junction bases: 2. Germline CDR1 is MDHEN and CDR2 is SYDVKM. This sample is drawn from a study of T cell responses to AZD1222 COVID-19 vaccine. Study overall: Pooling covered second doses at about 4 or about 12 weeks.

Sequencing used immunoSEQ multiplex PCR; TCRdb keeps in-frame clones, though not all of them. The sample shows some 150,000 clones, around 88% of them seen only once. The genes are TRBV28 and TRBJ1-1; TRBD1 matches 10 bases. Sequenced material: peripheral blood, taken on day 0 of AZD1222 vaccination. The clonotype was recovered from an adult in good health. The CDR3 DNA sequence: TGTGCCAGCAGTTCCGGACAGGGGGACACTGAAGCTTTCTTT. Protein product: CASSSGQGDTEAFF. The full variable domain, with the rest looked up from reference TRBV28 and TRBJ1-1, is DVKVTQSSRYLVKRTGEKVFLECVQDMDHENMFWYRQDPGLGLRLIYFSYDVKMKEKGDIPEGYSVSREKKERFSLILESASTNQTSMYLCASSSGQGDTEAFFGQGTRLTVV.